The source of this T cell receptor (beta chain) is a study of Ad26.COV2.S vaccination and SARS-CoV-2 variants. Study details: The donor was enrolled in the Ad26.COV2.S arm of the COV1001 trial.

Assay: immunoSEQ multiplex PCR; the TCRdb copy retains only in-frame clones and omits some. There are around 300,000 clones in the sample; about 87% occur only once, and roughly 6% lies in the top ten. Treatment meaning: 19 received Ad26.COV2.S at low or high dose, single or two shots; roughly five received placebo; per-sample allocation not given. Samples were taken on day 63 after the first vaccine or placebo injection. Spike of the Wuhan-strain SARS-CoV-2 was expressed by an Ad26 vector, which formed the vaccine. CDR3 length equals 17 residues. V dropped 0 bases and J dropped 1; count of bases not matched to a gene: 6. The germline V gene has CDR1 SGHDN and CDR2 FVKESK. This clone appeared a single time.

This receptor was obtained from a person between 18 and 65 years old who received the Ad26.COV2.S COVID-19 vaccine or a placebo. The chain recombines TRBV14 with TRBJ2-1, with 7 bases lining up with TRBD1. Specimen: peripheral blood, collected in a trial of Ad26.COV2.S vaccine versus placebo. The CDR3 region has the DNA TGTGCCAGCAGCCAAGAAGGGGTACAGGGGTCCTACAATGAGCAGTTCTTC. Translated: CASSQEGVQGSYNEQFF.